A selection of T cell receptor beta chains follows, all from one sample in a study of radiotherapy plus CTLA-4 blockade in lung cancer. TCRdb's table, derived via immunoSEQ multiplex PCR, lists solely in-frame clones and lacks some. The sample contains over 85,000 clones, 60% to 75% of which appear only once. The sample was peripheral blood, taken from a patient treated with radiotherapy plus ipilimumab. The receptors originated from a human donor with non-small cell lung cancer who had a partial response to radiotherapy plus ipilimumab. Some clones in this sample may be carry-over from other donors' samples. Each CDR3 is given with its conserved first and last residue. A D gene is named only where the DNA matches it firmly. Only part of the rows carry a size: once, few, many, or a class if the clone is expanded.

d_call j_call v_call clone_size cdr3_nt cdr3_aa
- TRBJ1-4 TRBV2 - TGTGCCAGTGTGCGCACTGCAACTAATGAAAAACTGTTTTTT CASVRTATNEKLFF
TRBD2 TRBJ2-7 TRBV7-8 - TGTGCCAGCAGCTTATCGGGAGGGGACACCTACGAGCAGTACTTC CASSLSGGDTYEQYF
TRBD1 TRBJ1-5 TRBV19 - TGTGCCAGTCGACAGGGGGCAAGCAATCAGCCCCAGCATTTT CASRQGASNQPQHF
TRBD2 TRBJ2-3 TRBV7-2 - TGTGCCAGCAGCTTAGCCGGGGGGGCCGTAGATACGCAGTATTTT CASSLAGGAVDTQYF
TRBD1 TRBJ2-1 TRBV6-5 few TGTGCCAGCAGTTACTCGGGACAGCTCCCTGGCAATGAGCAGTTCTTC CASSYSGQLPGNEQFF
TRBD2 TRBJ2-1 TRBV19 few TGTGCCAGTAGTAGCCCTGGGTTTGCGGGAGACCCCTACAATGAGCAGTTCTTC CASSSPGFAGDPYNEQFF
- TRBJ1-6 TRBV6-5 - TGTGCCAGCAGTTACTCGGGGCTGCGTAGGGGGACCCTCCACTTT CASSYSGLRRGTLHF
TRBD1 TRBJ2-7 TRBV6-4 - TGTGCCAGCAGTGACTCGATCCGGGACAGATTTTCCCCCTACGAGCAGTACTTC CASSDSIRDRFSPYEQYF
TRBD1 TRBJ2-3 TRBV4-3 - TGCGCCAGCAGCCAGATTAACGACAGGGGAGCAACGCAGTATTTT CASSQINDRGATQYF
- TRBJ2-1 TRBV6-5 - TGTGCCAGCAGGGATAGCGTCACGGTGCAGTTCTTC CASRDSVTVQFF
- TRBJ2-1 TRBV27 - TGTGCCAGCAGTTTATCGAGGTCCAGAAACAATGAGCAGTTCTTC CASSLSRSRNNEQFF
- TRBJ1-2 TRBV6-5 - TGTGCCAGCAGACCGGGGAAGCATAACTATGGCTACACCTTC CASRPGKHNYGYTF
- TRBJ1-1 TRBV11-3 - TGTGCCAGCAGCTTACGGGGGGAGCACAGGGAAGCTTTCTTT CASSLRGEHREAFF
- TRBJ1-4 TRBV7-2 - TGTGCCAGCAGCAATACAAGGGGGGGATCCAATGAAAAACTGTTTTTT CASSNTRGGSNEKLFF
TRBD2 TRBJ2-1 TRBV15 few TGTGCCACCAGCAGAGCACTAGCGGGAGGACGAATTTACAATGAGCAGTTCTTC CATSRALAGGRIYNEQFF
- TRBJ2-3 TRBV19 few TGTGCCAGTAATTGGAGAGATACGCAGTATTTT CASNWRDTQYF
TRBD2 TRBJ2-5 TRBV7-9 - TGTGCCAGCAGCCTCTGGACTAGCGGGGACCAAGAGACCCAGTACTTC CASSLWTSGDQETQYF
- TRBJ1-4 TRBV9 - TGTGCCAGCAGCGCGAATACAGGTTCTAATGAAAAACTGTTTTTT CASSANTGSNEKLFF
TRBD2 TRBJ2-1 TRBV5-4 few TGTGCCAGCAGCTCCCCTAGCGGGTCTAGCTCCTACAATGAGCAGTTCTTC CASSSPSGSSSYNEQFF
- TRBJ1-4 TRBV19 - TGTGCCAGTAGTGAGGATACTAATGAAAAACTGTTTTTT CASSEDTNEKLFF
- TRBJ2-3 TRBV10-1 - TGCGCCAGCAGTGAGTCGGGCAGAGGCACAGATACGCAGTATTTT CASSESGRGTDTQYF
- TRBJ2-5 TRBV10-1 - TGCGCCAGCAGTGAGTCGAGTAGGCCGGGGACCCAGTACTTC CASSESSRPGTQYF
- TRBJ2-1 TRBV7-9 - TGTGCCAGCAGCCCAGCGGCGGTTGGCTCCTACAATGAGCAGTTCTTC CASSPAAVGSYNEQFF
- TRBJ1-1 TRBV7-8 few TGTGCCAGCAGCTTACTTCAGAAGAACACTGAAGCTTTCTTT CASSLLQKNTEAFF
- TRBJ1-2 TRBV7-6 few TGTGCCAGCAGCTCGCAGGGATATGGCTACACCTTC CASSSQGYGYTF
TRBD1 TRBJ1-2 TRBV7-6 once TGTGCCAGCAGCTTAGGACAGGGGGCCTATGGCTACACCTTC CASSLGQGAYGYTF
TRBD1 TRBJ1-1 TRBV6-1 - TGTGCCAGCAGTCCCGGGGTAGGGGGCGCGGGTGAAGCTTTCTTT CASSPGVGGAGEAFF
TRBD1 TRBJ1-6 TRBV6-5 - TGTGCCAGCAGTGACAGGGAGAAACCCCTCCACTTT CASSDREKPLHF
TRBD2 TRBJ2-1 TRBV28 - TGTGCCAGCAGCTCTATCGGGACTAGCGGATACAATGAGCAGTTCTTC CASSSIGTSGYNEQFF
- TRBJ2-7 TRBV5-6 few TGTGCCAGCAGCCGCAGCTACGAGCAGTACTTC CASSRSYEQYF
TRBD1 TRBJ1-2 TRBV5-1 - TGCGCCAGCAGCTCCTACAATCAGGGGGGAGGTGGCTACACCTTC CASSSYNQGGGGYTF
TRBD2 TRBJ2-3 TRBV7-9 - TGTGCCAGCAGCCTAGCGGTAGACTCCCAAAAGACAGATACGCAGTATTTT CASSLAVDSQKTDTQYF
- TRBJ2-1 TRBV5-1 - TGCGCCAGCAGCTTGGACAATTCCTACAATGAGCAGTTCTTC CASSLDNSYNEQFF
- TRBJ2-7 TRBV5-6 - TGTGCCAGCAGCTTTGAGAGCTACGAGCAGTACTTC CASSFESYEQYF
TRBD1 TRBJ2-2 TRBV11-2 few TGTGCCAGCACGGGACAGGGCAAGAACACCGGGGAGCTGTTTTTT CASTGQGKNTGELFF
- TRBJ1-2 TRBV5-1 - TGCGCCAGCAGCTTAGAGCCCGATAACTATGGCTACACCTTC CASSLEPDNYGYTF
TRBD1 TRBJ2-7 TRBV7-2 - TGTGCCAGCAGCCCAGGGACAGCCCCCTACGAGCAGTACTTC CASSPGTAPYEQYF
- TRBJ1-1 TRBV10-2 - TGCGCCAGCAGTGGAGTACAGGGTTTCACTGAAGCTTTCTTT CASSGVQGFTEAFF
- TRBJ2-7 TRBV30 - TGTGCCTCGAGCAGTGGACGGGGAAACGAGCAGTACTTC CASSSGRGNEQYF
TRBD2 TRBJ2-5 TRBV19 - TGTGCCAGTAGTATAGGGGGAGGGGAGACCCAGTACTTC CASSIGGGETQYF
TRBD1 TRBJ1-2 TRBV29-1 - TGCAGCGTTGAAGTACCCTTAGGGGGCGAAAAGAATGGCTACACCTTC CSVEVPLGGEKNGYTF
- TRBJ2-1 TRBV25-1 - TGTGCCAGCAGTGAATTAGGAGAGAGCAATGAGCAGTTCTTC CASSELGESNEQFF
- TRBJ1-2 TRBV5-6 - TGTGCCAGCAGCTTAAGACAGACTTTCGCTAACTATGGCTACACCTTC CASSLRQTFANYGYTF
- TRBJ2-7 TRBV4-2 - TGTGCCAGCAGCCAAGATCTAGAAATCTACGAGCAGTACTTC CASSQDLEIYEQYF
- TRBJ2-6 TRBV15 - TGTGCCACCAGCAGAGTAACAGGAGCCTCTGGGGCCAACGTCCTGACTTTC CATSRVTGASGANVLTF
- TRBJ2-5 TRBV28 - TGTGCCAGCAAGGAGGGGGCTGGGGAGACCCAGTACTTC CASKEGAGETQYF
TRBD2 TRBJ2-1 TRBV7-3 - TGTGCCACCAGAGCGGGAGTGGGATACGACAATGAGCAGTTCTTC CATRAGVGYDNEQFF
- TRBJ2-5 TRBV5-6 few TGTGCCAGCAGCTGGGGCTTGGGCGAGACCCAGTACTTC CASSWGLGETQYF
- TRBJ2-1 TRBV29-1 few TGCAGCGCTGGGACAACTTACAATGAGCAGTTCTTC CSAGTTYNEQFF